This TCR beta chain emerged from a study of response to subunit inactivated influenza vaccine. The sample holds many counts of this clonotype. Its antigen is still unknown. One entry per CDR3 protein results from TCRdb running MiXCR on the RT-PCR reads. The table has roughly 460,000 distinct CDR3 sequences, 10% to 11% seen once. V lost 3 bases to trimming and J lost 7 bases, with 4 bases between them. Germline V CDR1 and CDR2: SGHTA, FQGNSA. The CDR3 spans 12 residues. Study conclusions and caveats: New T cells are recruited in small numbers by each seasonal influenza vaccination, according to the authors' suggestion.

Sequencing was performed on PBMCs from blood, taken more than 35 days after vaccination. The genes are TRBV7-2 and TRBJ1-6; D not resolved. The receptor comes from a man in his fifties or sixties who received an inactivated influenza vaccine. The chain's CDR3 is CASSFENSPLHF. CDR3 bases: TGTGCCAGCAGCTTTGAGAATTCACCCCTCCACTTT.